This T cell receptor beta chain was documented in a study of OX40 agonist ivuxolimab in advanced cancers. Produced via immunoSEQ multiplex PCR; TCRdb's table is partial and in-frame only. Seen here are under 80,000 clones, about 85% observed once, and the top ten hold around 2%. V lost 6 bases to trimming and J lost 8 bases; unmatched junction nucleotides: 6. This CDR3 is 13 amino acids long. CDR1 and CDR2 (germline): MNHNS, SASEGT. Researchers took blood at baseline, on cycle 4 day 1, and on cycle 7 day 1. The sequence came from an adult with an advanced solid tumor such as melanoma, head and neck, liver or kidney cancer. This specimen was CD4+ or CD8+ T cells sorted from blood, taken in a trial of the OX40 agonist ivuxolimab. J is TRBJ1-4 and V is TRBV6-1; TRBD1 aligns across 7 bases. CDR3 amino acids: CASSRGYGEKLFF. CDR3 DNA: TGTGCCAGCAGCAGGGGGTACGGCGAAAAACTGTTTTTT.